This entry lists 14 T cell receptor beta chains sequenced from one sample in a study of cytomegalovirus exposure and HLA in healthy donors. It was with 60 Vbeta and 13 Jbeta primers that the PCR ran. Sequenced by immunoSEQ multiplex PCR; TCRdb stores in-frame clones only, minus some. The sample yields some 87,000 clones, 60% to 85% seen once. Sequencing was performed on PBMCs. These receptors were obtained from a man aged 18-30 years in good health and CMV-seropositive.

The rearrangement joins TRBV6-5 to TRBJ2-7, with 9 nucleotides matching TRBD1. CDR3 size: 15 residues. The germline gives CDR1 MNHEY, CDR2 SVGAGI. V lost 4 bases to trimming and J lost 3 bases; unmatched junction nucleotides: 7. CDR3 sequence (DNA): TGTGCCAGCAGTTGGCCGGGACAGGGATTCTACGAGCAGTACTTC. Protein: CASSWPGQGFYEQYF.

This chain joins TRBV19 and TRBJ2-1; D ambiguous. Germline V gene lookup returns CDR1 LNHDA and CDR2 SQIVND (reference sequence). The V gene lost 6 bases and the J gene lost 5 bases, with 8 bases spanning the gap. The CDR3 loop spans 12 amino acids. In DNA, the CDR3 is TGTGCCAGTAGCGTTGGGCACAATGAGCAGTTCTTC. Protein sequence: CASSVGHNEQFF.

This chain uses TRBV2 with TRBJ2-7, with D possibly matching TRBD2 (6 bases). The germline CDR1 and CDR2 sequences are SNHLY and FYNNEI. Between the trimmed V and J ends, which lost 8 bases and 3 bases, there was a span of 14 bases. This CDR3 has 13 residues. In DNA form, the CDR3 reads TGTGCCAGCCGAGCAAACGGGGGCTACGAGCAGTACTTC. It yields the protein CASRANGGYEQYF.

The CDR3 loop is CASSRGSSYEQYF. The CDR3 region has the DNA TGTGCCAGCAGCAGGGGATCGTCCTACGAGCAGTACTTC. The chain carries TRBV25-1 and TRBJ2-7, with D perhaps TRBD1 (6 bases). V was shortened by 6 bases and J by 1 base, with 10 bases between the two germline ends. Germline CDR1 and CDR2: MGHDK and SYGVNS. This CDR3 is 13 amino acids long.

This chain links TRBV4-1 with TRBJ1-4; D is possibly TRBD1 (5 bases). Germline V gene data show CDR1 as MGHRA and CDR2 as YSYEKL. The CDR3 extends over 16 amino acids. Trimming shortened V by 2 bases and J by 4 bases, and 14 bases separated the two germline ends. CDR3 amino acids: CASSQLHLGLNEKLFF. The CDR3 DNA sequence: TGCGCCAGCAGCCAACTACACCTGGGGCTTAATGAAAAACTGTTTTTT.

The chain joins TRBV28 to TRBJ2-5; D perhaps matches TRBD1 (5 bases). The CDR3 has 15 amino acids. Germline V gene sequence: CDR1 MDHEN, CDR2 SYDVKM. The V end lost 0 bases, the J end lost 2 bases, and 10 bases lay between the germline ends. In DNA, the CDR3 is TGTGCCAGCAGTTTATGGTCAGGGAAACAAGAGACCCAGTACTTC. Translated, it gives CASSLWSGKQETQYF.

This clone was found a few times. The genes are TRBV18 and TRBJ2-7; D is ambiguous. V was cut by 5 bases and J by 4 bases, with 18 bases left in between. The CDR3 extends over 15 amino acids. Germline V gives CDR1 KGHSH, CDR2 LQKENI. The CDR3 bases are TGTGCCAGCTCAGTCGCCGGTACTGTCTCGTACGAGCAGTACTTC. Translation gives CASSVAGTVSYEQYF.

In this sample, this clone turned up a few times. The chain recombines TRBV4-1 with TRBJ1-5; the match to TRBD1 covers 7 bases. Losses at the gene ends were 2 bases for V and 4 bases for J; bases not matched to a gene: 5. Germline CDR1 and CDR2: MGHRA and YSYEKL. This CDR3 has 15 amino acids. The CDR3, as DNA: TGCGCCAGCAGCCAATCTCGGACAGGTAATCAGCCCCAGCATTTT. Encoded protein: CASSQSRTGNQPQHF.

The chain employs TRBV29-1 and TRBJ2-1, with 7 nucleotides matching TRBD2. Germline-derived CDR1 and CDR2 are SQVTM and ANQGSEA. After removal of 1 base from V and 4 bases from J, the junction contained 7 bases not matched to a gene. The CDR3 spans 15 residues. The DNA of the CDR3 is TGCAGCGTTGAAGGGCGGGAGCTCTTATACAATGAGCAGTTCTTC. This codes for CSVEGRELLYNEQFF.

The chain recombines TRBV9 with TRBJ2-7; no firm D call. The CDR3 is 15 residues long. The germline gives CDR1 SGDLS, CDR2 YYNGEE. Trimming left V 3 bases short and J 3 bases short, with 16 bases between. This CDR3 is CASSAYFERGYEQYF. For the CDR3, the DNA is TGTGCCAGCAGCGCATACTTTGAGAGAGGCTACGAGCAGTACTTC.

The chain carries TRBV7-3 and TRBJ2-2; D not certain. Germline CDR1 reads SGHTA; CDR2 reads FQGTGA. The germline V and J ends were trimmed by 5 bases and 3 bases, with 4 bases remaining between them. The CDR3 totals 12 residues. CDR3 coding DNA: TGTGCCAGCAGCCCCGACACCGGGGAGCTGTTTTTT. Translated: CASSPDTGELFF.

The rearrangement uses TRBV4-1 and TRBJ2-7; no reliable D call. V lost 4 bases and J lost 5, with 12 bases in between. CDR1 and CDR2 from the germline V gene are MGHRA and YSYEKL. CDR3 size: 13 residues. CDR3 amino acids: CASSLIRGDEQYF. CDR3 nucleotides: TGCGCCAGCAGCCTAATACGAGGCGACGAGCAGTACTTC.

The table lists this clone with a few counts. The chain employs TRBV6-5 and TRBJ2-3; D gene ambiguous. V lost 6 bases and J lost 4, with 11 bases in between. Germline CDR1 and CDR2: MNHEY and SVGAGI. CDR3 length: 13 residues. DNA for the CDR3: TGTGCCAGCAGCCCCGGGTTAGCAGATACGCAGTATTTT. Translation: CASSPGLADTQYF.

The chain is built from TRBV11-2 and TRBJ2-1; TRBD2 might be the D (5 bases). The CDR3 is made up of 16 amino acids. The ends were cut back, 1 base at V and 4 bases at J, with 14 bases in the middle. CDR1 is SGHAT, CDR2 FQNNGV, per germline. The CDR3 region is CASSLVGQRTYNEQFF. Written as DNA, the CDR3 is TGTGCCAGCAGCTTAGTTGGCCAGCGGACTTACAATGAGCAGTTCTTC.